This T cell receptor (beta chain) was documented in a study of control samples from healthy donors and cancer patients. TCRdb's table, derived via immunoSEQ multiplex PCR, lists solely in-frame clones and lacks some. Found here are approximately 190,000 clones; the top ten clones hold 2.2%. The CDR3 totals 13 residues. Germline assignment: CDR1 MGHRA and CDR2 YSYEKL. Trimming stripped 5 bases from V and 6 bases from J, with 13 bases between. This sequence originates from a woman under 40 in good health. The sample comprised blood. The rearrangement uses TRBV4-1 and TRBJ1-1; D not resolved. The CDR3 here is CASSSPLNAEAFF. The CDR3 region has the DNA TGCGCCAGCAGCTCCCCACTCAATGCTGAAGCTTTCTTT.